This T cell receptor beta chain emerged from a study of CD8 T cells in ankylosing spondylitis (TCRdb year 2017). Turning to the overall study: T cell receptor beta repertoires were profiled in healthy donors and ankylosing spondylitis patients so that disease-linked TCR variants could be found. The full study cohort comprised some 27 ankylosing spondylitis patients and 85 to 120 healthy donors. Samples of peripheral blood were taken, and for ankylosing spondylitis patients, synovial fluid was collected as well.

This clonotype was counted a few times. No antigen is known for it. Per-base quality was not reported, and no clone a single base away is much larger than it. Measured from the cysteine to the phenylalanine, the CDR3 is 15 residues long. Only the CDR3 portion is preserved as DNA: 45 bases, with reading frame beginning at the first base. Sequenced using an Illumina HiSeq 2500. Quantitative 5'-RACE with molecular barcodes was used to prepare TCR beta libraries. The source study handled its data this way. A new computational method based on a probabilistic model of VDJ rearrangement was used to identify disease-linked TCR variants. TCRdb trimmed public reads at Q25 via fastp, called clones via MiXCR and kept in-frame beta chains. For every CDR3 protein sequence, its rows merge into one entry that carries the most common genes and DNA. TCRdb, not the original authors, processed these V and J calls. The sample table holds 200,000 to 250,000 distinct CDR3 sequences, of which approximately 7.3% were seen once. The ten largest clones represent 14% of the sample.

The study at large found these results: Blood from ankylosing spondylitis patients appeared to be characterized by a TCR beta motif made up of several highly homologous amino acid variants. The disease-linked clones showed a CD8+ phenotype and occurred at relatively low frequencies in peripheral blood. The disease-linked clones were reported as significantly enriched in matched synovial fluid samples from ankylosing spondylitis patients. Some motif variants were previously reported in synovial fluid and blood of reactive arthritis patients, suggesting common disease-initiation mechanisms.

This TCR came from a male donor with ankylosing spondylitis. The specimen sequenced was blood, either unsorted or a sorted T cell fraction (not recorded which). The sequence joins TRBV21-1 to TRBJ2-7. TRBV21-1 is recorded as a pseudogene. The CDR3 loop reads CASSKPHGRTYEQYF. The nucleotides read TGTGCCAGCAGCAAACCCCATGGCAGAACCTACGAGCAGTACTTC.